What follows are 7 T cell receptor beta chains derived from one specimen sequenced in a study of T cell responses to AZD1222 COVID-19 vaccine. Assay used: immunoSEQ multiplex PCR; TCRdb lists only in-frame clones, some missing. The top ten hold around 20% of the sample, which has under 150,000 clones, about 88% seen once. The specimen comprised peripheral blood, sampled on day 0 of MenACWY control vaccination. The receptors shown here come from an adult in good health.

The J gene is TRBJ1-2, the V gene TRBV4-1; D unresolved. CDR3 size: 13 residues. Trimming pared 1 base from V and 4 bases from J, leaving 7 bases between. Per the germline V gene, CDR1 is MGHRA and CDR2 is YSYEKL. CDR3 protein: CASSQVNTYGYTF. The CDR3 DNA reads TGCGCCAGCAGCCAAGTGAACACCTATGGCTACACCTTC.

Turning to this clone: Mismatch with germline at one junction end may stem from a read error. This chain joins TRBV3-1 (or the pseudogene TRBV3-2) and TRBJ2-7, with TRBD2 matching over 7 bases. Germline CDR1 and CDR2: LGHDT and YNNKEL (reference sequence). The CDR3 is 15 residues long. The CDR3 region has the DNA TGTGCCAGCAGCCAATGGGGGAGGGCCTCCAACGAGCAGTACTTC. Translation: CASSQWGRASNEQYF.

CDR3: CASLRDKGRFETQYF. CDR3 DNA: TGTGCCAGCCTCCGGGACAAGGGGAGATTTGAGACCCAGTACTTC. The chain recombines TRBV2 with TRBJ2-5; possibly TRBD1 for D (6 bases). The CDR3 loop spans 15 amino acids. Germline assignment: CDR1 SNHLY and CDR2 FYNNEI. V was shortened by 8 bases and J by 5 bases, with 21 bases between the two germline ends.

J is TRBJ2-2 and V is TRBV30; D is unclear. The length of the CDR3 is 10 residues. Trimming stripped 6 bases from V and 4 bases from J, with 3 bases between. Germline CDR1 is GTSNPN and CDR2 is SVGIG (reference sequence). DNA of the CDR3: TGTGCCTGCTGCACCGGGGAGCTGTTTTTT. Translated: CACCTGELFF.

This clone was counted once. For the CDR3, the DNA is TGTGCCAGCAGCCAAACACTAAGCTCCTACAATGAGCAGTTCTTC. Protein product: CASSQTLSSYNEQFF. The chain is built from TRBV9 and TRBJ2-1; no clear D. CDR3 length equals 15 residues. With 4 bases removed from V and 0 bases from J, the gap between germline ends came to 11 bases. From germline, CDR1 is SGDLS and CDR2 YYNGEE.

The rearrangement joins TRBV9 to TRBJ2-3, with TRBD2 identical over 12 bases. Germline-derived CDR1 and CDR2 are SGDLS and YYNGEE. J gave up 2 bases and V 0 bases, and 4 bases lay outside the gene matches. This CDR3 region has 17 residues. CDR3 sequence: CASSVVGLAGYTDTQYF. The CDR3 DNA follows: TGTGCCAGCAGCGTAGTTGGACTAGCGGGGTACACAGATACGCAGTATTTT.

CDR3 coding DNA: TGCGCCACCTCGTACTCCGCGAACACCGGGGAGCTGTTTTTT. Translating gives CATSYSANTGELFF. The chain couples TRBV5-1 to TRBJ2-2; no clear D. Germline loops: CDR1 SGHRS, CDR2 YFSETQ. The germline V and J ends were trimmed by 9 bases and 0 bases, with 12 bases remaining between them. This CDR3 has 14 amino acids.